This entry features one T cell receptor beta chain sequence. Which antigen it targets is not known. Base-call qualities are not available, and no considerably larger clone is one nucleotide away. This record comes from a study of cytomegalovirus exposure and HLA in healthy donors (TCRdb year 2017). Background for the entire study: In an earlier analysis of roughly 500 of the donors, approximately 260 Gb of sequence data and 90 million to 130 million unique TCR beta sequences from 150 million to 200 million T cells were reported. Approximately 310 gigabases of sequencing data and tens of millions of unique TCR sequences were included in an early release covering around 600 HLA-typed donors. HLA typing covered class I and class II loci at four-digit resolution. The T cell repertoires of about 700 subjects were profiled by immunosequencing and related to cytomegalovirus serostatus. Several DR-DQ haplotypes were handled as single units for association and clustering because linkage in the cohort was strong. An earlier analysis of approximately 640 of the donors applied high-throughput TCR beta sequencing to assess whether each TCR beta V gene segment acted as functional or pseudogenic. Every discovery cohort repertoire had been produced on one sequencing platform. A later analysis re-analyzed previously published TCR beta repertoires from 500 to 700 donors and added high-resolution HLA genotyping to study TCR occurrence patterns. Donor age, sex, ethnicity and CMV serostatus were collected together with the repertoire data. High-throughput TCR immunosequencing, statistical association of individual TCRs with disease status, and machine learning were combined to predict cytomegalovirus infection status. The later analysis used no new phenotypic data to find candidate immune exposures, relying instead on TCR beta sequences and their occurrence across donors. The number of typed donors differed by locus: about 629-640 for A, B, C, DRB1 and DQB1; 522 for DQA1; 606 for DPA1; and some 470 for DPB1. The study aimed to test whether cataloging public T cell receptors could reveal signatures of past pathogen exposure. Besides the first cohort of around 700 subjects, a separate validation cohort made up of 90 to 150 different subjects was used. In a later genetic analysis, genome-wide SNP genotypes for about three fifths of the roughly 670 donors were used, and that subset was treated as a discovery cohort. Of the roughly 400 genotyped donors, 81% fell in the genetic ancestry cluster associated with self-reported Caucasian donors. Across around 400 genotyped donors of the cohort, an average of roughly 250,000 unique TCR beta nucleotide sequences per donor were sequenced, and about a sixth of those sequences were non-productive. Overall study results and their limits: A later analysis found that HLA-associated TCR beta chains were more clonally expanded and had lower generation probabilities than equally common non-associated chains. The earlier analysis of 587 of the donors excluded fewer than 20 rarely observed V segments, including chromosome 9 orphons, because counts were too low. A cluster of highly shared sequence variants was judged likely to be a technical artifact of the sequencing pipeline. Immune exposure information for the cohort was limited to CMV serostatus. An earlier analysis of approximately 570 of the donors showed that most TCR beta V segments appeared in productive rearrangements either about 90% or about 30% of the time, which broadly matched IMGT annotations. The cohort was sequenced for TCR beta chains only, and without alpha or paired-chain data the features that could be detected were limited. In both the original and validation cohorts, the classifier was reported to diagnose cytomegalovirus status with high specificity and sensitivity. Compared with the 666-donor mean, donors in an Asian-associated ancestry cluster had fewer N-insertions in productive TCRs, according to a later genetic analysis. Because HLA typing was unavailable for some donors at each locus, only the typed subset was used in association tests. Most TCR sequences were observed very rarely across donors, whereas some public TCRs were present in many individuals. Because the 87-base-pair reads could not distinguish some IMGT-functional V segments, including TRBV6-2 and TRBV6-3, those segments were excluded. Several of the top co-occurrence clusters appeared to be linked to parvovirus B19, influenza, CMV and Epstein-Barr virus, according to a later analysis. In a later genetic analysis, a missense DCLRE1C variant was associated with V-gene and J-gene trimming of TCR beta chains, and the association was replicated in an independent cohort. In a later analysis, TCR association rates were found to vary across HLA loci, with the most associated TCRs seen for DRB1 alleles and the fewest for HLA-C alleles. In a later analysis, around 15,000 TCR beta sequences were associated with specific HLA alleles at a false discovery rate of 0.05. In the study, around 160 TCR beta chains were listed as associated with cytomegalovirus. A later analysis found that most CMV-associated TCR beta chains appeared HLA-restricted, with HLA associations seemingly driven largely by CMV exposure. In vitro tests confirmed that three of the cytomegalovirus-associated TCR beta chains recognize cytomegalovirus antigens. Roughly uniform sequencing depth across donors was assumed in presence/absence analyses, although this assumption may not hold. A further reported finding was that TCR beta sequences accurately predicted the HLA-A and HLA-B alleles for most subjects in the first cohort. According to the authors, the approach could potentially be generalized to other disease states and immunological phenotypes. Linkage disequilibrium might explain the correlated functional status among segregating V segments, but an unknown experimental factor could not be ruled out. Strong co-occurrence of HLA alleles, especially DR and DQ, made assigning TCR associations to individual alleles difficult.

CDR1 GTSNPN and CDR2 SVGIG were looked up in the germline V gene (reference sequence). V and J lose 0 bases and 6 bases, and a span of 6 bases separates them. The cysteine opens and the phenylalanine closes a CDR3 of 12 amino acids. CDR3 DNA is the only sequence kept; it has 36 bases, read in frame from the first base. The protocol used for the library was the immunoSEQ multiplex PCR assay. For the multiplex PCR, a mixture combining 60 forward primers for TCR Vbeta segments and 13 reverse primers for TCR Jbeta segments was used. A multiplex PCR assay on genomic DNA amplified the CDR3 region of rearranged TCR beta genes. Amplified TCR beta libraries were sequenced as 87-base-pair reads on the Illumina HiSeq System. The paper's data handling went like this. Across the 700 or so repertoires, a later analysis counted 80 million or so unique TCR beta chains, roughly 11 million of which were shared by at least two donors. Raw reads were error-corrected and collapsed into unique sequences with a nearest-neighbor algorithm that merged closely related sequences to remove PCR and sequencing errors. CDR3 sequences were aligned to IMGT reference sequences to assign V, D and J gene segments. For a sequence to be retained, a match of at least six nucleotides to both a V gene segment and a J gene segment was required. A rearrangement counted as productive if the CDR3 had no stop codons and remained in frame with V and J, and every other rearrangement counted as non-productive. Following IMGT convention, CDR3 was defined as the stretch from the second conserved V-encoded cysteine to the conserved J-encoded phenylalanine. The earlier analysis of approximately 500 of the donors excluded sequences that lacked an unambiguous match to a single V gene segment. An earlier analysis of 450 to 650 of the donors called V segments functional above 56.7% productive rearrangements and segregating when the between-donor standard deviation exceeded 5%. A statistical classification framework was built to diagnose cytomegalovirus status from the catalog of TCR beta chain sequences. V and J gene assignment, in a later analysis, came from comparing TCR nucleotide sequences with IMGT/GENE-DB human TR gene sequences. In a later analysis, CDR3 sequences and most-parsimonious VDJ recombination scenarios were assigned using the TCRdist pipeline. A later analysis defined each TCR beta chain by its CDR3 amino acid sequence plus V-gene family, and excluded reads lacking a unique V-gene family. As a way to deal with suspected cross-contamination and a sequencing artifact, a later analysis dropped roughly 620 nucleotide sequences that were highly shared and had low generation probability. For each public chain, a later analysis derived a clonal expansion index from normalized ranks of inferred template counts within each repertoire. In a later analysis, generation probabilities were computed with a VDJ recombination model fitted to out-of-frame rearrangements, and the resulting probabilities were checked against IGoR. In a later analysis, TCR-TCR, TCR-HLA and TCR-CMV co-occurrence was scored with hypergeometric tests, and a repertoire-size bias correction was applied to TCR pairs. In a later analysis, false discovery rates were estimated by permuting HLA or CMV assignments 20 times. A later analysis grouped co-occurring TCRs with DBSCAN, adding TCRdist sequence similarity when clustering within HLA-allele-positive subsets. For co-occurrence clustering, repertoires with fewer than 30,000 or more than 120,000 public chains were excluded, along with roughly five repertoires with anomalous nucleotide sharing. Imported from immuneACCESS, the table was reduced by TCRdb to in-frame sequences with V and J called. These copies leave out some clones; in studies compared against another copy, an unresolved V gene accounts for under half, and the cause of the remainder is not known. V, J and clone size derive from that table, while D and trimming were established from the DNA sequence. In all, the sample holds around 200,000 clones, and 80% of those were seen once. The ten largest clones capture 0.6% to 0.7% of the sample.

The cohort consisted of hundreds of healthy bone marrow donors. All cohort members were sampled while nominally healthy, although unrecorded immune exposures were likely present. The donor was CMV seronegative and was included in the group of under 450 seronegative cohort members. Every donor gave a peripheral blood sample, and the peripheral blood mononuclear cells from that sample were used for TCR beta sequencing. The Qiagen DNeasy Blood Extraction Kit was used to extract genomic DNA from the blood cell samples. Sequencing used PBMCs. The TCR was taken from a boy aged 5-17 years in good health and CMV-seronegative. This chain is built from TRBV30 and TRBJ2-1; no D segment can be confidently identified. The DNA reads TGTGCCTGGAGTGTACAACCCAATGAGCAGTTCTTC. Translated, it gives CAWSVQPNEQFF.